The clone carrying this T cell receptor (beta chain) showed up just once. Its target is not known. The CDR3 spans 13 residues. CDR1 is MNHEY and CDR2 is SVGAGI in the germline V gene. V lost 4 bases, J lost 2 bases, and 7 bases lay in between. These data are taken from a study of CD8 T cells in ankylosing spondylitis. Findings of the study overall: What seemed typical of ankylosing spondylitis blood was a TCR beta motif built from about eight highly homologous variants.

TCRdb redid the calling of the 5' RACE reads with MiXCR, one entry per CDR3 protein. The table has some 130,000 distinct CDR3 sequences, under 20% seen once. The sequence was obtained from a male donor with ankylosing spondylitis. Sequencing was carried out using blood, either unsorted or a sorted T cell fraction (not recorded which). This chain uses TRBV6-5 with TRBJ2-3; D ambiguous. The chain's CDR3 is CASSWGITDTQYF. Here the CDR3 DNA reads TGTGCCAGCAGTTGGGGAATCACAGATACGCAGTATTTT.